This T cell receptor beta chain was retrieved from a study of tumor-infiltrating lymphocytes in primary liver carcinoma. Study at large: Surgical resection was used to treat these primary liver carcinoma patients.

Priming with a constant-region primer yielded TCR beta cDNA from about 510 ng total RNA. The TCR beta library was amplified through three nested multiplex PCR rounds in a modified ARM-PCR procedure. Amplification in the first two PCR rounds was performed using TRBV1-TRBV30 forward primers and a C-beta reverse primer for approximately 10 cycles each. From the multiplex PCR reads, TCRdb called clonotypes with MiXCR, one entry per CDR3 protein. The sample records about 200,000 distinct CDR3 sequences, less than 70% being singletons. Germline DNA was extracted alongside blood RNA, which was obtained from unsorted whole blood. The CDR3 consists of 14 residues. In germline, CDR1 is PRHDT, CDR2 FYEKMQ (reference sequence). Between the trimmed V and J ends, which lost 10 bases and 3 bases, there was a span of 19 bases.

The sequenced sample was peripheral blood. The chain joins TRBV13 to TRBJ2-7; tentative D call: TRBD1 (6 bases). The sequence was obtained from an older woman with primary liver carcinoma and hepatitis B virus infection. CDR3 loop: CANSLRTAGYEQYF. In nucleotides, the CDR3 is TGTGCCAACAGTTTGAGGACAGCCGGCTACGAGCAGTACTTC.